Listed below are T cell receptor beta chains from one sample, sequenced in a study of CD8 T cells in ankylosing spondylitis. TCRdb re-called the 5' RACE reads with MiXCR, one entry per CDR3 protein. Here the sample spans about 240,000 distinct CDR3 sequences, around 7.8% being singletons. The specimen sequenced was blood, either unsorted or a sorted T cell fraction (not recorded which). All receptors come from a male donor with ankylosing spondylitis or in good health (not recorded which). CDR3s leave out the opening cysteine and the closing phenylalanine or tryptophan.

V: TRBV6-4
J: TRBJ2-1
CDR3: ASSERTSGGYEQF

V: TRBV7-8
J: TRBJ2-1
CDR3: ASTVGQAALGNEQF

V: TRBV29-1
J: TRBJ1-2
CDR3: SVPEGGEVYGYT

V: TRBV5-1
J: TRBJ2-7
CDR3: ASSLRTDSPFPSEGHEQY

V: TRBV7-9
J: TRBJ1-5
CDR3: ASSPDGYQPQH

V: TRBV20-1
J: TRBJ2-3
CDR3: SARDQKGDPTDTQY

V: TRBV12-3/TRBV12-4
J: TRBJ1-2
CDR3: AIDATGYGYT

V: TRBV10-2
J: TRBJ2-2
CDR3: ASVGREWSGELF

V: TRBV12-3/TRBV12-4
J: TRBJ2-5
CDR3: ASSLIRGQRSGQETQY

V: TRBV12-3/TRBV12-4
J: TRBJ1-5
CDR3: ASSVSGGGQPQH

V: TRBV12-3/TRBV12-4
J: TRBJ2-1
CDR3: ASSLTSNEQF

V: TRBV12-3/TRBV12-4
J: TRBJ1-2
CDR3: ASSLGRDYT

V: TRBV7-3
J: TRBJ2-1
CDR3: ASSGTIRDRVF

V: TRBV7-3
J: TRBJ2-2
CDR3: ASSQQAGQTGELF